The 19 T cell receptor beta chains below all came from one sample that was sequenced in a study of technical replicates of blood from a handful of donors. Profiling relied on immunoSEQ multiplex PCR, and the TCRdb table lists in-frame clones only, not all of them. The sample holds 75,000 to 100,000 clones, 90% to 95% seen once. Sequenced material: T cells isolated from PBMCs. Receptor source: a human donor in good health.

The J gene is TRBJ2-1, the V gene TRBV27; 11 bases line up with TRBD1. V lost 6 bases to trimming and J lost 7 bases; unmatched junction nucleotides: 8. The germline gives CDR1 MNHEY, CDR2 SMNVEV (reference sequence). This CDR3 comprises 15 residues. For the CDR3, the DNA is TGTGCCAGCAGCTTGGGACAGGGGGTCTCAAATGAGCAGTTCTTC. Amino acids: CASSLGQGVSNEQFF.

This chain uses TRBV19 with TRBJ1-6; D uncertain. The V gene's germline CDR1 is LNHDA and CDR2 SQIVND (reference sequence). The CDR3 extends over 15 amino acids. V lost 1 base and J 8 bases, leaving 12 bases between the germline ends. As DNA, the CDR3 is TGTGCCAGTAGTATAGGGGCAGCCTCGTATTCACCCCTCCACTTT. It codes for CASSIGAASYSPLHF.

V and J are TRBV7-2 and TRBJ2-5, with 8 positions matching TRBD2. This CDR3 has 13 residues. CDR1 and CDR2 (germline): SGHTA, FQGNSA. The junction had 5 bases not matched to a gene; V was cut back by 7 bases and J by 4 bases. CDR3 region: CASNIAGSETQYF. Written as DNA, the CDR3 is TGTGCCAGCAATATAGCGGGGTCAGAGACCCAGTACTTC.

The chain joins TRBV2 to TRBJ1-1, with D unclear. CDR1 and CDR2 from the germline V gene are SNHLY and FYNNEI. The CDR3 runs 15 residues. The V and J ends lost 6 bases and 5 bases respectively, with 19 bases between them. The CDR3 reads CASSPEIDMETEAFF. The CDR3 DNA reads TGTGCCAGCAGCCCTGAGATCGATATGGAGACTGAAGCTTTCTTT.

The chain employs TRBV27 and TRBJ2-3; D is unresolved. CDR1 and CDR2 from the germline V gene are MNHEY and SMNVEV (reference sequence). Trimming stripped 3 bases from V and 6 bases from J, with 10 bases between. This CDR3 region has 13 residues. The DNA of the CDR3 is TGTGCCAGCAGTTTTGTCGGTTTGGATACGCAGTATTTT. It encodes CASSFVGLDTQYF.

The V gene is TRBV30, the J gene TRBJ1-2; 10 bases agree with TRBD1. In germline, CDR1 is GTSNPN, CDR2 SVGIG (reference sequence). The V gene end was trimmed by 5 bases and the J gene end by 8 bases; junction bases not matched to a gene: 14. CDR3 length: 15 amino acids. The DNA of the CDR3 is TGTGCCTGGGGAACCCCCGGGACAGGGGCAAGGGGCTACACCTTC. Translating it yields CAWGTPGTGARGYTF.

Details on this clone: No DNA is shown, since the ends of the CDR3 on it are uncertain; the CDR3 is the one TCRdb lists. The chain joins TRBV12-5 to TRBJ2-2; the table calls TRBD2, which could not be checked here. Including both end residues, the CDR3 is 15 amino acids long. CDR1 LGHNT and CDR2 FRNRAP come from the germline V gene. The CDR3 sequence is CASGLEREFTGELFF.

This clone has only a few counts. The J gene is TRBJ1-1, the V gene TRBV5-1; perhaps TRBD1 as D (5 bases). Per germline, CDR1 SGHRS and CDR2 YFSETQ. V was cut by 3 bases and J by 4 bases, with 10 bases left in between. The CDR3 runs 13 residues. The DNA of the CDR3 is TGCGCCAGCAGCTCCAGGGATCTCACTGAAGCTTTCTTT. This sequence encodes CASSSRDLTEAFF.

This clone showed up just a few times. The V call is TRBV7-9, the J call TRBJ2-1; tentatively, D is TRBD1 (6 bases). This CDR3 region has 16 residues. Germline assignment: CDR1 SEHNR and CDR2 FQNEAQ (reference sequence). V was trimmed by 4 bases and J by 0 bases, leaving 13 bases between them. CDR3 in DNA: TGTGCCAGCAGCTCCCAACAGGGCTTCTCCTACAATGAGCAGTTCTTC. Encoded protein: CASSSQQGFSYNEQFF.

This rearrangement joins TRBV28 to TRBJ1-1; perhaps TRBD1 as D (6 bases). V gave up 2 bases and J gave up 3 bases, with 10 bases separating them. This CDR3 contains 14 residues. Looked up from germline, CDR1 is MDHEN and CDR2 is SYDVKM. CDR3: CASSLGRGDTEAFF. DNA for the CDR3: TGTGCCAGCAGTTTAGGGAGGGGGGACACTGAAGCTTTCTTT. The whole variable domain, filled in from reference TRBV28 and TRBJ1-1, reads DVKVTQSSRYLVKRTGEKVFLECVQDMDHENMFWYRQDPGLGLRLIYFSYDVKMKEKGDIPEGYSVSREKKERFSLILESASTNQTSMYLCASSLGRGDTEAFFGQGTRLTVV.

The CDR3 region is CASSESWLAGNNEQYF. The CDR3 DNA reads TGCGCCAGCAGTGAGTCGTGGCTAGCGGGAAACAACGAGCAGTACTTC. The V call is TRBV10-1, the J call TRBJ2-7; 9 bases line up with TRBD2. CDR3 length: 16 residues. V gave up 0 bases and J gave up 5 bases; unmatched junction bases: 8. Germline V CDR1 and CDR2: WNHNN, SYGVQD (reference sequence).

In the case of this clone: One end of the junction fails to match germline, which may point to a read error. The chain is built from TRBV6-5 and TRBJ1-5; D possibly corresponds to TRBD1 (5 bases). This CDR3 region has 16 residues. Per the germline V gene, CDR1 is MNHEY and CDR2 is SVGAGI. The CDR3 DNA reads TGTGCCAGCCGTTATTTGCGGGGGATAGGCGGGCAGCCCCAGCATTTT. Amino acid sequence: CASRYLRGIGGQPQHF.

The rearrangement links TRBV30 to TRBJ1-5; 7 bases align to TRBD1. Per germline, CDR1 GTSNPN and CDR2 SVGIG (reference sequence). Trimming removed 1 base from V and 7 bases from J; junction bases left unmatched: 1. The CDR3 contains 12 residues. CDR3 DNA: TGTGCCTGGAGTGCAGGGGGACAGCCCCAGCATTTT. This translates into CAWSAGGQPQHF.

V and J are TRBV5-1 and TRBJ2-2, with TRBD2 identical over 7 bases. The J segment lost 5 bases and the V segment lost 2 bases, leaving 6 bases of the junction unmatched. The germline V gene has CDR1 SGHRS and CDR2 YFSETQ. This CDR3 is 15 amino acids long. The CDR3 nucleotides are TGCGCCAGCAGCTTTGCGGGAGAAGGGACCGGGGAGCTGTTTTTT. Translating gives CASSFAGEGTGELFF.

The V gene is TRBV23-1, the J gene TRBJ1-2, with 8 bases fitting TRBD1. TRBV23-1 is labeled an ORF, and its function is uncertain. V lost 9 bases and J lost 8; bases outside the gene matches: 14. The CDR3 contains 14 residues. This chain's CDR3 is CARPTTGVLRGYTF. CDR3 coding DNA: TGCGCCAGGCCCACGACAGGGGTCCTGCGAGGCTACACCTTC.

CDR3 coding DNA: TGTGCCAGCAGTTTAGGAGGCATTCAGTACTTC. This gives the protein CASSLGGIQYF. The chain carries TRBV28 and TRBJ2-4, with D possibly matching TRBD2 (5 bases). Germline values: CDR1 MDHEN, CDR2 SYDVKM. The V gene lost 2 bases and the J gene lost 9 bases, with 5 bases spanning the gap. This CDR3 has 11 amino acids.

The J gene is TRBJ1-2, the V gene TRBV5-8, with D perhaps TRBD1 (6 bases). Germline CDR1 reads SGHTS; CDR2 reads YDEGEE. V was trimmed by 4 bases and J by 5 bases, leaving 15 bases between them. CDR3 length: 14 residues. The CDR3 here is CASSPGQFTYGYTF. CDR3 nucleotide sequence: TGTGCCAGCAGCCCTGGACAGTTTACGTATGGCTACACCTTC. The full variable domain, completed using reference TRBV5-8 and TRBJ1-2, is EAGVTQSPTHLIKTRGQQATLRCSPISGHTSVYWYQQALGLGLQFLLWYDEGEERNRGNFPPRFSGRQFPNYSSELNVNALELEDSALYLCASSPGQFTYGYTFGSGTRLTVV.

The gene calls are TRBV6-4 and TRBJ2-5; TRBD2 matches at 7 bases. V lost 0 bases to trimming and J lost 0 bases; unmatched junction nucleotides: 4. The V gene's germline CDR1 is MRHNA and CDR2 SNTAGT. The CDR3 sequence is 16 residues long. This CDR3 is CASSDSSGGYQETQYF. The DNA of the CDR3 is TGTGCCAGCAGTGACTCCTCCGGGGGGTACCAAGAGACCCAGTACTTC.

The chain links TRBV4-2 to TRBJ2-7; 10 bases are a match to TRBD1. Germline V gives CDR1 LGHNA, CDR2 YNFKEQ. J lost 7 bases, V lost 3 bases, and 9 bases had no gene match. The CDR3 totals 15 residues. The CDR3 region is CASSQRRQGAQEQYF. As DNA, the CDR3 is TGTGCCAGCAGCCAGAGGAGACAGGGGGCGCAGGAGCAGTACTTC.